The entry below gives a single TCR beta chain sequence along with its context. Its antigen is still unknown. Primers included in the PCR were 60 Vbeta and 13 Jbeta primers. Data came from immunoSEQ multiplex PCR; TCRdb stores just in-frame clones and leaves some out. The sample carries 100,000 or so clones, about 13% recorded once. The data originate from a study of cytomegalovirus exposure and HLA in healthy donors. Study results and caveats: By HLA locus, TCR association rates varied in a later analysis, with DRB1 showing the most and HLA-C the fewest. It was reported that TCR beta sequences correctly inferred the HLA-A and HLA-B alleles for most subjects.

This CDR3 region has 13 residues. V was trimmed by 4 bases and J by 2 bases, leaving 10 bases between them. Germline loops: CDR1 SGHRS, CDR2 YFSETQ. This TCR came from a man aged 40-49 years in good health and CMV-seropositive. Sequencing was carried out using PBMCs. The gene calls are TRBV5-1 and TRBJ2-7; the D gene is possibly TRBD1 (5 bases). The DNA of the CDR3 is TGCGCCAGCAGCATTGACAGCACCTACGAGCAGTACTTC. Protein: CASSIDSTYEQYF.